These 2 T cell receptor beta chains were sequenced from one sample in a study of T cells in Graves' hyperthyroidism and ophthalmopathy. Authors of the study amplified TCR beta CDR3 regions from RNA transcripts. The HTBI set primed first-round TCR CDR3 RT-PCR. TCRdb ran MiXCR on the multiplex PCR reads and lists one entry per CDR3 protein. The table has fewer than 110,000 distinct CDR3 sequences, roughly 47% seen once. Source material: blood. The receptors derive from a man aged 40-49 years with Graves' hyperthyroidism.

This clonotype was detected ten times or more. This chain connects TRBV6-1 to TRBJ2-7; D remains unclear. V shed 7 bases and J shed 4 bases, with 8 bases lying between them. Germline CDR1 reads MNHNS; CDR2 reads SASEGT. This CDR3 contains 11 residues. Here the CDR3 reads CASTGFYEQYF. The CDR3 DNA follows: TGTGCCAGCACGGGCTTTTACGAGCAGTACTTC.

Regarding this clonotype: Mismatch with germline at one junction end may stem from a read error. V gene TRBV20-1 combines with J gene TRBJ2-7; 11 nucleotides agree with TRBD2. This CDR3 has 17 residues. CDR1 DFQATT and CDR2 SNEGSKA come from the germline V gene (reference sequence). CDR3 region: CSARVWTSGWNSYEQYF. Here the CDR3 DNA reads TGCAGCGCTAGAGTCTGGACTAGCGGGTGGAACTCCTACGAGCAGTACTTC.